The present entry profiles one TCR beta chain with its context. The antigen remains unidentified. This entry is derived from a study of T cell responses to AZD1222 COVID-19 vaccine. Study conclusions and caveats: Spike regions recognized by vaccine-associated CD4 TCRs spanned the protein, led by 160-218 and 743-854. The reported proportion of spike-specific TCRs targeting unmutated variant regions was nearly half. Clonal diversity may have been underestimated, and the donors were mostly white British, with more females than males.

Method: immunoSEQ multiplex PCR; TCRdb's copy keeps in-frame clones and lacks some. The data show 130,000 to 150,000 clones, 88% seen once. Sample: peripheral blood, taken on day 0 of MenACWY control vaccination. The sequence was collected from an adult in good health.

The CDR3 protein is CASSSFGYNEQFF. The CDR3 region has the DNA TGTGCCAGCAGTTCGTTCGGGTACAATGAGCAGTTCTTC. V and J are TRBV28 and TRBJ2-1, with D hard to call. The V and J ends lost 4 bases and 4 bases respectively, with 8 bases between them. The germline gives CDR1 MDHEN, CDR2 SYDVKM. This CDR3 contains 13 residues.